The 26 T cell receptor beta chains presented below share a single source sample, sequenced in a study of T cells after yellow fever vaccination (dated by TCRdb to between 2018 and 2021). This specimen's treatment or condition label, per the study, means: live attenuated yellow fever vaccine strain. Library prep was done by 5' RACE. The sequencing machine was an Illumina HiSeq 2500. TCRdb trimmed public reads at Q25 via fastp, called clones via MiXCR and kept in-frame beta chains. Rows with one shared CDR3 protein collapse into an entry with the most common genes and DNA. This sample lists 45,000 to 65,000 distinct CDR3 sequences; about 6.6% were detected once. In total, the top ten clones hold approximately 24% of the sample. The input for sequencing was CD8+ T cells not binding an NS4B(214-222) dextramer, sorted from PBMCs, taken roughly seven weeks after the first yellow fever vaccination. The label giving this sample's cell subset or site can be read as: NS4B epitope dextramer-negative CD8 T cells. All receptors come from a man younger than 30 who received the YFV17D yellow fever vaccine.

This clonotype was observed a handful of times. The chain recombines TRBV5-5 with TRBJ2-1; 13 bases line up with TRBD2. V was clipped by 5 bases and J by 8 bases; unmatched bases: 10. CDR1 and CDR2 from the germline V gene are SGHKS and YYEKEE (reference sequence). This CDR3 has 16 amino acids. CDR3 in DNA: TGTGCCAGCAGACCTGGACTAGCGGGGGAATTTTATGAGCAGTTCTTC. Protein sequence: CASRPGLAGEFYEQFF. The variable domain in full, completed from reference TRBV5-5 and TRBJ2-1, reads DAGVTQSPTHLIKTRGQQVTLRCSPISGHKSVSWYQQVLGQGPQFIFQYYEKEERGRGNFPDRFSARQFPNYSSELNVNALLLGDSALYLCASRPGLAGEFYEQFFGPGTRLTVL.

This chain connects TRBV19 to TRBJ2-2; no clear D. This CDR3 contains 15 residues. Germline CDR1 reads LNHDA; CDR2 reads SQIVND (reference sequence). The ends were cut back, 1 base at V and 0 bases at J, with 6 bases in the middle. The CDR3 bases are TGTGCCAGTAGTATAGCTGGTACGAACACCGGGGAGCTGTTTTTT. Amino acid sequence: CASSIAGTNTGELFF.

The sample holds many counts of this clonotype. The rearrangement uses TRBV9 and TRBJ2-1, with unresolved D. Trimming removed 3 bases at V and 6 bases at J, with 10 bases between. The V gene's germline CDR1 is SGDLS and CDR2 YYNGEE. This CDR3 is 13 amino acids long. In DNA form, the CDR3 reads TGTGCCAGCAGCGCTAGACTGTCCAATGAGCAGTTCTTC. Its translation: CASSARLSNEQFF.

This clonotype was counted between two and nine times. This chain uses TRBV5-5 with TRBJ1-1; D is ambiguous. This CDR3 spans 13 amino acids. V gave up 4 bases and J gave up 0 bases, with 7 bases separating them. Germline assignment: CDR1 SGHKS and CDR2 YYEKEE (reference sequence). The CDR3 region has the DNA TGTGCCAGCAGCCCAGTCGTGAACACTGAAGCTTTCTTT. Amino acids: CASSPVVNTEAFF.

This clonotype has more than one count but fewer than ten. The chain has TRBV20-1 and TRBJ2-3; 10 bases are shared with TRBD2. Germline CDR1 DFQATT, CDR2 SNEGSKA (reference sequence). The CDR3 totals 16 residues. With 0 bases clipped from V and 1 base from J, the junction kept 4 bases outside the gene matches. The CDR3 coding sequence is TGCAGTGCTAGAGATAGGGGGACTAGCGGCACAGATACGCAGTATTTT. Protein: CSARDRGTSGTDTQYF.

J is TRBJ1-3 and V is TRBV25-1; 12 bases map to TRBD1. Trimming at V came to 10 bases and at J to 4 bases, leaving 11 bases not matched to a gene. The CDR3 totals 16 residues. CDR1 and CDR2 (germline): MGHDK, SYGVNS. The CDR3, as DNA: TGTGCCACCCCGAGGGGACAGGGGGCACAGGGAAACACCATATATTTT. Translating gives CATPRGQGAQGNTIYF.

This chain uses TRBV18 with TRBJ2-5; a weak D match, TRBD1 (5 bases). The germline V gene encodes CDR1 KGHSH and CDR2 LQKENI. V lost 3 bases, J lost 2 bases, and 19 bases lay in between. The CDR3 runs to 17 residues. Here the CDR3 reads CASSPEGARYRQETQYF. The DNA for the CDR3 is TGTGCCAGCTCACCCGAAGGGGCGCGCTACCGACAAGAGACCCAGTACTTC.

V and J are TRBV20-1 and TRBJ1-5; D is unclear. CDR3 length: 14 residues. Germline V gene lookup returns CDR1 DFQATT and CDR2 SNEGSKA (reference sequence). The V end lost 4 bases, the J end lost 7 bases, and 17 bases lay between the germline ends. CDR3 bases: TGCAGTGCTACCCGGACGCTGGTAGGGCAGCCCCAGCATTTT. Protein sequence: CSATRTLVGQPQHF.

This clonotype was counted many times. The chain uses TRBV4-1 and TRBJ2-1; D possibly corresponds to TRBD2 (5 bases). This CDR3 is built from 15 residues. Germline assignment: CDR1 MGHRA and CDR2 YSYEKL. V shed 0 bases and J shed 8 bases, with 14 bases lying between them. In nucleotides, the CDR3 is TGCGCCAGCAGCCAAGAGCGACGGGGAGTCGATGAGCAGTTCTTC. It translates to CASSQERRGVDEQFF.

The CDR3 protein is CASSQGVRTDTQYF. In DNA form, the CDR3 reads TGCGCCAGCAGCCAAGGGGTTCGCACAGATACGCAGTATTTT. The V and J genes are TRBV4-3 and TRBJ2-3; D unresolved. The CDR3 is 14 amino acids. Germline V gene sequence: CDR1 LGHNA, CDR2 YSLEER. Trimming took off 1 base at V and 1 base at J, with 6 bases between the two ends.

This clonotype occurred a few times. The chain employs TRBV7-9 and TRBJ2-7, with D possibly matching TRBD1 (6 bases). Germline-derived CDR1 and CDR2 are SEHNR and FQNEAQ (reference sequence). The CDR3 runs to 16 residues. V was pared by 4 bases and J by 2 bases, with 18 bases between. CDR3 in amino acids: CASSSSDRPKTYEQYF. The CDR3 DNA follows: TGTGCCAGCAGCTCCTCCGACAGGCCAAAGACCTACGAGCAGTACTTC. Supplemented by reference TRBV7-9 and TRBJ2-7, the full variable domain reads DTGVSQNPRHKITKRGQNVTFRCDPISEHNRLYWYRQTLGQGPEFLTYFQNEAQLEKSRLLSDRFSAERPKGSFSTLEIQRTEQGDSAMYLCASSSSDRPKTYEQYFGPGTRLTVT.

This clonotype showed up many times. This chain links TRBV12-3 or TRBV12-4 with TRBJ1-5, with D tentatively TRBD1 (5 bases). This CDR3 contains 14 residues. Trimming left V 1 base short and J 5 bases short, with 9 bases between. The CDR3 loop reads CASSLGGADQPQHF. In DNA, the CDR3 is TGTGCCAGCAGTTTAGGGGGCGCCGATCAGCCCCAGCATTTT.

A few counts support this clonotype. V and J are TRBV29-1 and TRBJ2-1; D may be TRBD2 (6 bases). The CDR3 length is 13 residues. Germline lookup yields CDR1 SQVTM and CDR2 ANQGSEA. Trimming removed 2 bases at V and 5 bases at J, with 10 bases between. The CDR3 is CSVESGEHNEQFF. CDR3 DNA: TGCAGCGTTGAATCGGGGGAGCACAATGAGCAGTTCTTC.

This clonotype showed up many times. The genes are TRBV12-3 or TRBV12-4 and TRBJ1-1, with a possible D match to TRBD1 (5 bases). The CDR3 consists of 12 residues. V gave up 7 bases and J gave up 5 bases, with 11 bases separating them. Written as DNA, the CDR3 is TGTGCCAGCACACTAGGGGTTACTGAAGCTTTCTTT. Amino acids: CASTLGVTEAFF.

A few counts support this clonotype. The rearrangement uses TRBV30 and TRBJ2-3; TRBD2 matches at 11 bases. With 2 bases clipped from V and 5 bases from J, the junction kept 9 bases outside the gene matches. The CDR3 contains 16 residues. Per the germline V gene, CDR1 is GTSNPN and CDR2 is SVGIG (reference sequence). The CDR3 here is CAWSISSGGALDTQYF. In DNA form, the CDR3 reads TGTGCCTGGAGTATTAGTAGCGGGGGGGCCTTAGATACGCAGTATTTT.

This clonotype was observed a handful of times. The CDR3 protein is CASSISGGNEQYV. In DNA form, the CDR3 reads TGTGCCAGCAGTATTAGCGGGGGGAACGAGCAGTACGTC. The chain carries TRBV6-1 and TRBJ2-7, with 10 bases that match TRBD2. Germline CDR1 and CDR2: MNHNS and SASEGT. The junction had 3 bases not matched to a gene; V was cut back by 5 bases and J by 5 bases. CDR3 length equals 13 residues.

This clonotype has a count of ten or more. The genes are TRBV6-1 and TRBJ2-5; maybe TRBD1 (6 bases). This CDR3 has 15 residues. Trimming removed 5 bases at V and 5 bases at J, with 18 bases between. Germline CDR1 reads MNHNS; CDR2 reads SASEGT. The CDR3 DNA is TGTGCCAGCAGTCCGCCGGACAGTACGGGGGAGACCCAGTACTTC. Translation: CASSPPDSTGETQYF.

This clonotype was recorded a few times. The chain joins TRBV10-3 to TRBJ2-6; D unclear. In germline, CDR1 is ENHRY, CDR2 SYGVKD. CDR3 length equals 17 residues. Trimming took 3 bases from V and 2 from J, leaving 14 bases between them. CDR3 sequence: CAISDPSFPPGANVLTF. The CDR3, as DNA: TGTGCCATCAGTGACCCAAGTTTTCCCCCTGGGGCCAACGTCCTGACTTTC.

This clonotype was counted a few times. This sequence joins TRBV27 and TRBJ2-1; weak D call: TRBD2 (6 bases). Germline CDR1 is MNHEY and CDR2 is SMNVEV (reference sequence). V gave up 5 bases and J gave up 4 bases, with 9 bases separating them. This CDR3 region has 13 residues. For the CDR3, the DNA is TGTGCCAGCAGTCCGGGACTTTACAATGAGCAGTTCTTC. Its protein is CASSPGLYNEQFF.

About this clonotype: Just one base apart from a much larger clone, this may be a read error. J is TRBJ2-1 and V is TRBV28; D is ambiguous. V was trimmed by 5 bases and J by 5 bases, leaving 16 bases between them. This CDR3 is 15 amino acids long. Germline V gene sequence: CDR1 MDHEN, CDR2 SYDVKM. This CDR3 is CASSPPDEVNNEQFF. For the CDR3, the DNA is TGTGCCAGCAGTCCTCCCGATGAGGTCAACAATGAGCAGTTCTTC. The entire variable domain, with the rest obtained from reference TRBV28 and TRBJ2-1, is as follows: DVKVTQSSRYLVKRTGEKVFLECVQDMDHENMFWYRQDPGLGLRLIYFSYDVKMKEKGDIPEGYSVSREKKERFSLILESASTNQTSMYLCASSPPDEVNNEQFFGPGTRLTVL.

This rearrangement joins TRBV5-1 to TRBJ2-7; TRBD1 agrees at 9 bases. V lost 5 bases, J lost 1 base, and 7 bases stayed unmatched. This CDR3 is built from 15 residues. Germline V gene data show CDR1 as SGHRS and CDR2 as YFSETQ. This CDR3 reads CASSPGTGSSYEQYV. In DNA, the CDR3 is TGCGCCAGCAGTCCCGGGACAGGGTCATCCTACGAGCAGTACGTC.

This clonotype has just a few counts. A much larger clone differs by one base, so this may be a read error. The rearrangement links TRBV20-1 to TRBJ2-5; 12 nucleotides match TRBD2. The CDR3 is 14 amino acids. CDR1 is DFQATT and CDR2 is SNEGSKA in the germline V gene (reference sequence). After removal of 2 bases from V and 4 bases from J, the junction contained 2 bases not matched to a gene. The DNA for the CDR3 is TGCAGTGCTAGACTAGCGGGGGGGCGAGAGACCCAGTACTTC. This codes for CSARLAGGRETQYF.

This clonotype was observed a handful of times. This rearrangement joins TRBV2 to TRBJ1-1; D is unresolved. Trimming left V 0 bases short and J 2 bases short, with 13 bases between. CDR3 size: 16 residues. Germline loops: CDR1 SNHLY, CDR2 FYNNEI. The CDR3 reads CASSEALTGLNTEAFF. CDR3 nucleotide sequence: TGTGCCAGCAGTGAAGCGCTTACGGGGTTAAACACTGAAGCTTTCTTT. The full variable domain, with the rest looked up from reference TRBV2 and TRBJ1-1, is EPEVTQTPSHQVTQMGQEVILRCVPISNHLYFYWYRQILGQKVEFLVSFYNNEISEKSEIFDDQFSVERPDGSNFTLKIRSTKLEDSAMYFCASSEALTGLNTEAFFGQGTRLTVV.

This clonotype came up a few times. This chain uses TRBV5-1 with TRBJ1-5; a weak D match, TRBD1 (5 bases). The CDR3 sequence is 13 residues long. Germline CDR1 SGHRS, CDR2 YFSETQ. V gave up 4 bases and J gave up 6 bases, with 11 bases separating them. The CDR3 DNA is TGCGCCAGCAGCGTCAACGGGGGTCAGCCCCAGCATTTT. This sequence encodes CASSVNGGQPQHF.

This rearrangement joins TRBV4-3 to TRBJ2-7, with 7 bases matching TRBD1. The CDR3 sequence is 14 residues long. CDR1 is LGHNA, CDR2 YSLEER, per germline. Trimming at V came to 1 base and at J to 4 bases, leaving 4 bases not matched to a gene. CDR3 DNA: TGCGCCAGCAGCCAAGCCGACAGGGATTACGAGCAGTACTTC. It codes for CASSQADRDYEQYF.

The chain recombines TRBV29-1 with TRBJ1-1; TRBD1 matches at 7 bases. The CDR3 contains 14 residues. Germline V gene data show CDR1 as SQVTM and CDR2 as ANQGSEA. With V trimmed by 7 bases and J by 3 bases, 11 bases remained unmatched. CDR3 sequence reads: CSARRGLAYTEAFF. In DNA form, the CDR3 reads TGCAGCGCTCGTAGGGGGCTAGCGTACACTGAAGCTTTCTTT.